Each of the 11 T cell receptor beta chains below was sequenced from the same sample in a study of blood T cell repertoires in COVID-19. Clones were sequenced by immunoSEQ multiplex PCR, and TCRdb holds only the in-frame ones, with some missing. The data contain around 97,000 clones, around nine tenths of them singletons. Sequences were obtained from peripheral blood. The receptors shown here come from a human donor in a cohort sampled during active COVID-19.

This chain links TRBV29-1 with TRBJ2-3; 10 nucleotides match TRBD2. CDR1 is SQVTM, CDR2 ANQGSEA, per germline. V shed 5 bases and J 7 bases; nucleotides not matched to a gene: 6. The CDR3 has 13 residues. CDR3 coding DNA: TGCAGCGTTCCAGCGGGAGGGCCGCATACGCAGTATTTT. Its protein is CSVPAGGPHTQYF.

The V and J genes are TRBV15 and TRBJ1-2; TRBD1 matches 7 bases. V dropped 1 base and J dropped 2; count of bases not matched to a gene: 4. From germline, CDR1 is LNHNV and CDR2 YYDKDF (reference sequence). The CDR3 loop spans 15 amino acids. In DNA form, the CDR3 reads TGTGCCACCAGCAGAGTTGGCAGGGGGAACTATGGCTACACCTTC. It yields the protein CATSRVGRGNYGYTF.

This clone was counted a single time. The rearrangement joins TRBV6-5 to TRBJ2-1; 12 nucleotides match TRBD2. The germline V gene has CDR1 MNHEY and CDR2 SVGAGI. After removal of 0 bases from V and 7 bases from J, the junction contained 4 bases not matched to a gene. The CDR3 covers 16 residues. CDR3: CASSYSASGGANEQFF. CDR3 DNA: TGTGCCAGCAGTTACTCGGCTAGCGGGGGGGCAAATGAGCAGTTCTTC.

The gene calls are TRBV6-1 and TRBJ1-6, with a tentative D call TRBD1 (6 bases). V was clipped by 3 bases and J by 7 bases, with 19 bases between them. The V gene's germline CDR1 is MNHNS and CDR2 SASEGT. This CDR3 contains 17 residues. The CDR3 loop reads CASSEGGGSGLNSPLHF. DNA of the CDR3: TGTGCCAGCAGTGAGGGAGGGGGGTCAGGGTTGAATTCACCCCTCCACTTT.

J is TRBJ1-3 and V is TRBV19; 9 bases match TRBD1. With V trimmed by 7 bases and J by 0 bases, 10 bases remained unmatched. The CDR3 contains 17 residues. Germline V CDR1 and CDR2: LNHDA, SQIVND (reference sequence). DNA of the CDR3: TGTGCCAGTACCCCCTCCGGGACAGGGAGCTCTGGAAACACCATATATTTT. Translated: CASTPSGTGSSGNTIYF.

The V and J genes are TRBV11-2 and TRBJ2-7; 10 bases line up with TRBD2. Trimming took 5 bases from V and 4 from J; bases not matched to a gene: 5. Germline V gene lookup returns CDR1 SGHAT and CDR2 FQNNGV. This CDR3 is 14 amino acids long. The CDR3 region is CASSRLAGQYEQYF. The CDR3 nucleotides are TGTGCCAGCAGCAGACTAGCGGGCCAGTACGAGCAGTACTTC.

J is TRBJ1-2 and V is TRBV27, with 8 positions matching TRBD1. CDR3 length: 13 residues. Germline V CDR1 and CDR2: MNHEY, SMNVEV (reference sequence). Germline trimming cut 3 bases from V and 7 bases from J; bases unmatched to any gene: 4. CDR3 in amino acids: CASSFTGGTGYTF. In DNA, the CDR3 is TGTGCCAGCAGTTTTACAGGGGGTACTGGCTACACCTTC.

The chain is built from TRBV29-1 and TRBJ1-2; D is perhaps TRBD1 (6 bases). V lost 2 bases and J 5 bases, leaving 15 bases between the germline ends. The CDR3 extends over 14 amino acids. Germline V gives CDR1 SQVTM, CDR2 ANQGSEA. In DNA, the CDR3 is TGCAGCGTTGAACGCACCGGGACAAGTTATGGCTACACCTTC. Its translation is CSVERTGTSYGYTF. Using reference TRBV29-1 and TRBJ1-2 for the parts outside the CDR3, the full variable domain is SAVISQKPSRDICQRGTSLTIQCQVDSQVTMMFWYRQQPGQSLTLIATANQGSEATYESGFVIDKFPISRPNLTFSTLTVSNMSPEDSSIYLCSVERTGTSYGYTFGSGTRLTVV.

The rearrangement joins TRBV5-4 to TRBJ2-1, with a weak D call TRBD2 (6 bases). Per germline, CDR1 SGHNT and CDR2 YYREEE (reference sequence). Trimming pared 0 bases from V and 5 bases from J, leaving 18 bases between. The CDR3 is made up of 17 amino acids. CDR3 DNA: TGTGCCAGCAGCTTGGGGGGCTGGCGGGATAGGGACAATGAGCAGTTCTTC. Translating gives CASSLGGWRDRDNEQFF.

The chain links TRBV6-1 to TRBJ2-1, with TRBD2 identical over 7 bases. CDR3 length: 17 amino acids. The V segment lost 1 base and the J segment 0 bases; nucleotides outside the gene matches: 6. CDR1 is MNHNS and CDR2 is SASEGT in the germline V gene. The DNA for the CDR3 is TGTGCCAGCAGTGAAGTCGGCGGGAGCCTCTCCTACAATGAGCAGTTCTTC. This codes for CASSEVGGSLSYNEQFF.

The genes are TRBV6-6 and TRBJ2-2; 9 bases align to TRBD1. CDR1 is MNHNY, CDR2 SVGAGI, per germline (reference sequence). This CDR3 spans 16 amino acids. J was trimmed by 6 bases and V by 4 bases; bases with no gene match: 9. CDR3 bases: TGTGCCAGCAGTTCACAGGGGGCGCTTACAGCCGGGGAGCTGTTTTTT. This sequence encodes CASSSQGALTAGELFF.